The next 26 T cell receptor beta chains were all read from a single sample in a study of T cells in Graves' hyperthyroidism and ophthalmopathy. The CDR3 regions of TCR beta were amplified from RNA transcripts. An initial round of RT-PCR targeting the TCR CDR3 relied on the HTBI primer set. Via MiXCR, TCRdb re-called the multiplex PCR reads, giving one row per CDR3 protein. The data show around 600,000 distinct CDR3 sequences, 15% to 17% seen once. Specimen: blood. These receptors all come from a woman in her thirties with Graves' hyperthyroidism.

This clonotype was counted at least ten times. The chain couples TRBV7-8 to TRBJ2-7; D is undetermined. V lost 5 bases, J lost 9 bases, and 26 bases lay in between. The CDR3 contains 16 residues. Germline V gene data show CDR1 as SGHVS and CDR2 as FQNEAQ. This CDR3 reads CASSQNERQSQTLQYF. The CDR3 DNA is TGTGCCAGCAGCCAAAATGAAAGGCAGAGTCAAACGTTGCAGTACTTC. Complete variable domain (other parts from reference TRBV7-8 and TRBJ2-7): GAGVSQSPRYKVAKRGQDVALRCDPISGHVSLFWYQQALGQGPEFLTYFQNEAQLDKSGLPSDRFFAERPEGSVSTLKIQRTQQEDSAVYLCASSQNERQSQTLQYFGPGTRLTVT.

The chain is built from TRBV11-3 and TRBJ2-2, with 11 bases fitting TRBD2. This CDR3 is built from 17 residues. The germline V gene has CDR1 SGHNT and CDR2 YENEEA. The V gene end was trimmed by 3 bases and the J gene end by 6 bases; junction bases not matched to a gene: 9. CDR3 in amino acids: CASSFGVLAGGPGELFF. CDR3 DNA sequence: TGTGCCAGCAGCTTCGGGGTTCTAGCGGGAGGCCCCGGGGAGCTGTTTTTT.

The chain uses TRBV4-3 and TRBJ2-5, with D unresolved. Gene TRBJ2-1 matches the end of the DNA better, so the J call may be wrong. Germline CDR1 and CDR2: LGHNA and YSLEER. CDR3 length: 15 amino acids. CDR3 DNA sequence: TGCGCCAGCAGCTACAAGCAGCAAGTGAAAGAGACCCAGTTCTTC. Its translation is CASSYKQQVKETQFF.

Concerning this clonotype: One base away lies a much larger clone, so this may be a sequencing read error. This chain connects TRBV20-1 to TRBJ2-1; the D gene is possibly TRBD1 (5 bases). CDR1 is DFQATT and CDR2 is SNEGSKA in the germline V gene (reference sequence). Trimming pared 5 bases from V and 12 bases from J, leaving 20 bases between. The CDR3 runs to 13 residues. The CDR3 coding sequence is TGCAGTGCTGCGATCGACGATTGGGGCGTGCAGTTCTTC. This sequence encodes CSAAIDDWGVQFF.

A few counts support this clonotype. The chain couples TRBV24-1 to TRBJ2-5, with D tentatively TRBD1 or TRBD2 (5 bases each). This CDR3 comprises 13 residues. Germline V CDR1 and CDR2: KGHDR, SFDVKD. V lost 0 bases to trimming and J lost 13 bases, with 14 bases between them. CDR3 DNA sequence: TGTGCCACCAGTGATTTGTCTGGGGGTCCCTGGTACTTC. Translation gives CATSDLSGGPWYF.

This clonotype was detected ten times or more. V and J are TRBV2 and TRBJ1-4; the D gene is possibly TRBD1 (5 bases). Germline CDR1 and CDR2: SNHLY and FYNNEI. Deletions cut 0 bases from V and 11 bases from J, with 13 bases between. This CDR3 is built from 14 residues. DNA for the CDR3: TGTGCCAGCAGTGAAGCGGGAACAAGGGGTAAACTGTTTTTT. It yields the protein CASSEAGTRGKLFF.

This clonotype appeared a few times. This rearrangement joins TRBV27 to TRBJ1-1; D gene unclear. This CDR3 has 14 residues. V shed 6 bases and J shed 3 bases, with 14 bases lying between them. The germline V gene encodes CDR1 MNHEY and CDR2 SMNVEV (reference sequence). The CDR3 loop is CASSISGGHTEAFF. The CDR3 DNA reads TGTGCCAGCAGCATCAGTGGAGGTCACACTGAAGCTTTCTTT.

This clonotype was observed at least ten times. J is TRBJ2-3 and V is TRBV12-5, with TRBD2 identical over 12 bases. This CDR3 is 14 amino acids long. Trimming took 10 bases from V and 7 from J; bases not matched to a gene: 9. Per the germline V gene, CDR1 is LGHNT and CDR2 is FRNRAP. The CDR3 DNA follows: TGTGCTACTTCGACTAGCGGGAGTCTAAATACGCAGTATTTT. This translates into CATSTSGSLNTQYF.

The sample holds many counts of this clonotype. The chain carries TRBV6-2 or TRBV6-3 and TRBJ2-1, with 7 bases that match TRBD2. Germline V lookup: CDR1 MNHEY, CDR2 SVGEGT. CDR3 length: 16 residues. The V and J ends lost 2 bases and 3 bases, in that order; junction bases with no gene match: 7. The CDR3, as DNA: TGTGCCAGCAGTTACACGGGAGGAGGAAACTACAATGAGCAGTTCTTC. Translation: CASSYTGGGNYNEQFF.

The chain joins TRBV18 to TRBJ2-5, with D perhaps assigned TRBD1 or TRBD2 (6 bases each). Per the germline V gene, CDR1 is KGHSH and CDR2 is LQKENI. The CDR3 consists of 14 residues. The V and J ends lost 2 bases and 4 bases respectively, with 11 bases between them. The CDR3 loop is CASSPVSGAETQYF. In DNA form, the CDR3 reads TGTGCCAGCTCACCAGTCTCGGGGGCAGAGACCCAGTACTTC. The complete variable domain, with remaining parts taken from reference TRBV18 and TRBJ2-5, reads NAGVMQNPRHLVRRRGQEARLRCSPMKGHSHVYWYRQLPEEGLKFMVYLQKENIIDESGMPKERFSAEFPKEGPSILRIQQVVRGDSAAYFCASSPVSGAETQYFGPGTRLLVL.

The table lists this clonotype with many counts. The chain links TRBV20-1 to TRBJ2-2; possibly TRBD2 for D (5 bases). The germline CDR1 and CDR2 sequences are DFQATT and SNEGSKA (reference sequence). This CDR3 is built from 15 residues. The ends were cut back, 6 bases at V and 2 bases at J, with 16 bases in the middle. CDR3 sequence (DNA): TGCAGTGCCAAGGACCGCGGGTTAAACACCGGGGAGCTGTTTTTT. Its protein product is CSAKDRGLNTGELFF.

This clonotype showed up many times. This chain links TRBV2 with TRBJ1-1; TRBD1 is a possible D gene (5 bases). Germline V gene data show CDR1 as SNHLY and CDR2 as FYNNEI. Trimming pared 6 bases from V and 1 base from J, leaving 21 bases between. The CDR3 sequence is 17 residues long. In DNA form, the CDR3 reads TGTGCCAGCAGGCCCTTTAACTGGGGACGGGGGAACACTGAAGCTTTCTTT. Encoded protein: CASRPFNWGRGNTEAFF.

The CDR3 DNA follows: TGTGCCAGCAGGGCCCCGGGACGCGGCACAGATACGCAGTATTTT. Amino acids: CASRAPGRGTDTQYF. This sequence joins TRBV6-1 and TRBJ2-3; D may be TRBD1 or TRBD2 (5 bases each). The V and J ends lost 6 bases and 1 base respectively, with 14 bases between them. The CDR3 is 15 residues long. Germline CDR1 is MNHNS and CDR2 is SASEGT.

This clonotype was recorded a few times. The chain employs TRBV6-5 and TRBJ2-2; TRBD1 is a possible D gene (6 bases). Per germline, CDR1 MNHEY and CDR2 SVGAGI. The germline V and J ends were trimmed by 0 bases and 1 base, with 9 bases remaining between them. This CDR3 has 16 residues. The DNA of the CDR3 is TGTGCCAGCAGTTACTCGACAGGAGAGAACACCGGGGAGCTGTTTTTT. This codes for CASSYSTGENTGELFF.

The sample holds many counts of this clonotype. The rearrangement links TRBV7-2 to TRBJ2-5, with D perhaps TRBD2 (5 bases). The germline gives CDR1 SGHTA, CDR2 FQGNSA. The CDR3 sequence is 15 residues long. V gave up 3 bases and J gave up 0 bases, with 11 bases separating them. The CDR3, as DNA: TGTGCCAGCAGCTTGAGGGCCCTTAACCAAGAGACCCAGTACTTC. It specifies CASSLRALNQETQYF. Filled out from reference TRBV7-2 and TRBJ2-5, the complete variable domain reads GAGVSQSPSNKVTEKGKDVELRCDPISGHTALYWYRQSLGQGLEFLIYFQGNSAPDKSGLPSDRFSAERTGGSVSTLTIQRTQQEDSAVYLCASSLRALNQETQYFGPGTRLLVL.

This clonotype was picked up many times. The rearrangement joins TRBV11-3 to TRBJ2-1; 11 bases fit TRBD2. Germline values: CDR1 SGHNT, CDR2 YENEEA. The CDR3 is made up of 16 amino acids. V gave up 5 bases and J gave up 5 bases; unmatched junction bases: 8. The CDR3 DNA follows: TGTGCCAGCAGCCCCCGACTAGCGGGATCGAACAATGAGCAGTTCTTC. Encoded protein: CASSPRLAGSNNEQFF.

This clonotype was seen many times. The chain uses TRBV7-7 and TRBJ2-1, with D hard to call. The CDR3 covers 15 residues. Germline values: CDR1 SSHAT, CDR2 FNYEAQ (reference sequence). Trimming took 0 bases from V and 3 from J, leaving 9 bases between them. CDR3 loop: CASSLAAENYNEQFF. The CDR3 region has the DNA TGTGCCAGCAGCTTAGCGGCGGAGAACTACAATGAGCAGTTCTTC.

The gene calls are TRBV30 and TRBJ2-3; D gene ambiguous. V lost 0 bases, J lost 2 bases, and 12 bases lay in between. The CDR3 is made up of 15 amino acids. Germline CDR1 is GTSNPN and CDR2 is SVGIG (reference sequence). The CDR3 is CAWSVSGGPTDTQYF. The CDR3 nucleotides read TGTGCCTGGAGTGTATCTGGCGGCCCCACAGATACGCAGTATTTT.

This clonotype was recorded many times. The V call is TRBV6-1, the J call TRBJ1-1, with 8 bases identical to TRBD1. V gave up 5 bases and J gave up 5 bases; unmatched junction bases: 7. Germline V gene lookup returns CDR1 MNHNS and CDR2 SASEGT. This CDR3 spans 14 amino acids. Written as DNA, the CDR3 is TGTGCCAGCAGTAGACTCGGACAGGGAACTGAAGCTTTCTTT. Amino acids: CASSRLGQGTEAFF.

The chain recombines TRBV6-4 with TRBJ2-1; perhaps D is TRBD1 or TRBD2 (5 bases each). The CDR3 loop spans 12 amino acids. CDR1 is MRHNA, CDR2 SNTAGT, per germline. The V and J ends lost 11 bases and 7 bases respectively, with 15 bases between them. The CDR3 DNA is TGTGCCCCCGGGGCACTCTTGAATGAGCAGTTCTTC. Translating gives CAPGALLNEQFF.

The chain links TRBV11-3 to TRBJ2-2; D is uncertain. The germline V gene has CDR1 SGHNT and CDR2 YENEEA. The CDR3 consists of 13 residues. V lost 4 bases and J 5 bases, leaving 8 bases between the germline ends. The CDR3 sequence: CASSSDTTGELFF. The CDR3 DNA reads as TGTGCCAGCAGCTCCGACACTACCGGGGAGCTGTTTTTT.

Regarding this clonotype: The likely explanation is a read error, given a far larger clone one base away. The conserved closing phenylalanine or tryptophan is absent in this CDR3, likely reflecting a read error. J is TRBJ1-1 and V is TRBV18; D is uncertain. The germline gives CDR1 KGHSH, CDR2 LQKENI. V was pared by 4 bases and J by 3 bases, with 3 bases between. This CDR3 contains 11 residues. Here the CDR3 reads CASSRDTEAFS. The CDR3 DNA reads as TGTGCCAGCTCACGGGACACTGAAGCTTTCTCT.

Many counts were recorded for this clonotype. The chain carries TRBV9 and TRBJ1-2; D is perhaps TRBD1 (6 bases). This CDR3 comprises 15 residues. V was trimmed by 1 base and J by 4 bases, leaving 14 bases between them. Germline lookup yields CDR1 SGDLS and CDR2 YYNGEE. CDR3 in DNA: TGTGCCAGCAGCGTACAAGGGGGAACAATCTATGGCTACACCTTC. Protein sequence: CASSVQGGTIYGYTF.

Points on this clonotype: Here the CDR3 omits its conserved ending phenylalanine or tryptophan, so a read error is the likely source. The V gene is TRBV20-1, the J gene TRBJ2-7, with 7 bases matching TRBD1. The germline V gene has CDR1 DFQATT and CDR2 SNEGSKA (reference sequence). With V trimmed by 2 bases and J by 5 bases, 9 bases remained unmatched. CDR3 size: 14 residues. As DNA, the CDR3 is TGCAGTGCTAGACTCTCCAGGGGGACCGACGAGCAGTACCTC. Its translation: CSARLSRGTDEQYL.

This rearrangement joins TRBV20-1 to TRBJ2-1; a weak D match, TRBD2 (5 bases). V lost 4 bases, J lost 4 bases, and 17 bases lay in between. Looked up from germline, CDR1 is DFQATT and CDR2 is SNEGSKA (reference sequence). This CDR3 has 15 amino acids. Here the CDR3 reads CSAIPSREGYNEQFF. CDR3 in DNA: TGCAGTGCTATCCCTAGTCGGGAAGGGTACAATGAGCAGTTCTTC.

The V gene is TRBV29-1, the J gene TRBJ2-3; 9 bases match TRBD2. The CDR3 length is 14 residues. The V gene's germline CDR1 is SQVTM and CDR2 ANQGSEA. With V trimmed by 6 bases and J by 0 bases, 4 bases remained unmatched. CDR3 in amino acids: CSVLGLASTDTQYF. The CDR3 DNA sequence: TGCAGCGTCCTCGGACTAGCGAGCACAGATACGCAGTATTTT.